A selection of T cell receptor beta chains follows, all from one sample in a study of blood T cell repertoires in COVID-19. Measured with immunoSEQ multiplex PCR; TCRdb has only the in-frame clones, and not every one. The table shows 95,000 to 100,000 clones, with 85% to 95% occurring only once. Material for sequencing was peripheral blood. These receptors all stem from a man aged 45 to 65 with active COVID-19. The CDR3 runs from the conserved cysteine through the conserved F or W. A D gene is named only where the DNA matches it firmly. Clone size is not always given. Where it is, it says once, few, many or a class for expanded clones.

d_gene: NA
abundance: few
v_gene: TRBV30
j_gene: TRBJ1-6
CDR3nt: TGTGCCTGGGGTACAGGATGGGCCTATAATTCACCCCTCCACTTT
CDR3aa: CAWGTGWAYNSPLHF

d_gene: NA
abundance: NA
v_gene: TRBV19
j_gene: TRBJ2-2
CDR3nt: TGTGCCAGTACCCCCCGGGAATTACCGAACACCGGGGAGCTGTTTTTT
CDR3aa: CASTPRELPNTGELFF

d_gene: TRBD2
abundance: NA
v_gene: TRBV5-6
j_gene: TRBJ2-1
CDR3nt: TGTGCCAGCAGCCCAGGGACTAGCGGATATTCCTACAATGAGCAGTTCTTC
CDR3aa: CASSPGTSGYSYNEQFF

d_gene: TRBD1
abundance: NA
v_gene: TRBV3-1/TRBV3-2
j_gene: TRBJ2-1
CDR3nt: TGTGCCAGCAGCCAAGAACAGGGGGCCGGGGAGCAGTTCTTC
CDR3aa: CASSQEQGAGEQFF

d_gene: TRBD2
abundance: many
v_gene: TRBV6-4
j_gene: TRBJ2-1
CDR3nt: TGTGCCAGCAGTGAGACTAGCGGGGGCGTGCGGGAGCAGTTCTTC
CDR3aa: CASSETSGGVREQFF

d_gene: TRBD1
abundance: NA
v_gene: TRBV28
j_gene: TRBJ1-6
CDR3nt: TGTGCCAGCAGTTTCTCGGGACAGGGGGCGTATTCACCCCTCCACTTT
CDR3aa: CASSFSGQGAYSPLHF

d_gene: TRBD1
abundance: once
v_gene: TRBV19
j_gene: TRBJ2-5
CDR3nt: TGTGCCAGTAGTGGTATCGGGACAGGTGTGGAGACCCAGTACTTC
CDR3aa: CASSGIGTGVETQYF

d_gene: TRBD1
abundance: NA
v_gene: TRBV27
j_gene: TRBJ1-2
CDR3nt: TGTGCCAGCAGTGGTCAGGGGACAGGGTTTGGCTACACCTTC
CDR3aa: CASSGQGTGFGYTF

d_gene: NA
abundance: NA
v_gene: TRBV30
j_gene: TRBJ1-3
CDR3nt: TGTGCCTGGAGCGCCGGGATGCGGAACACCATATATTTT
CDR3aa: CAWSAGMRNTIYF

d_gene: TRBD2
abundance: NA
v_gene: TRBV11-2
j_gene: TRBJ2-7
CDR3nt: TGTGCCACCCGGACTAGCGGGACCTACGAGCAGTACTTC
CDR3aa: CATRTSGTYEQYF

d_gene: TRBD2
abundance: NA
v_gene: TRBV3-1/TRBV3-2
j_gene: TRBJ2-2
CDR3nt: TGTGCCAGCAGCCTGGGACTAGCGGGAGCGAAGGGGACCGGGGAGCTGTTTTTT
CDR3aa: CASSLGLAGAKGTGELFF

d_gene: TRBD1
abundance: NA
v_gene: TRBV28
j_gene: TRBJ2-7
CDR3nt: TGTGCCAGCAGGGGACAGGCAACCTACGAGCAGTACTTC
CDR3aa: CASRGQATYEQYF

d_gene: TRBD2
abundance: NA
v_gene: TRBV6-2/TRBV6-3
j_gene: TRBJ2-3
CDR3nt: TGTGCCAGCAGTTCCGGGAGGGCCACAGATACGCAGTATTTT
CDR3aa: CASSSGRATDTQYF

d_gene: NA
abundance: NA
v_gene: TRBV5-1
j_gene: TRBJ2-3
CDR3nt: TGCGCCAGCAGCTTGAAGCGGAAAGATACGCAGTATTTT
CDR3aa: CASSLKRKDTQYF

d_gene: NA
abundance: NA
v_gene: TRBV19
j_gene: TRBJ2-1
CDR3nt: TGTGCCAGTATTGGGGGGTACAATGAGCAGTTCTTC
CDR3aa: CASIGGYNEQFF

d_gene: TRBD2
abundance: NA
v_gene: TRBV27
j_gene: TRBJ2-7
CDR3nt: TGTGCCAGCAGTCCACTAGCGGGCTTGAGCTCCTACGAGCAGTACTTC
CDR3aa: CASSPLAGLSSYEQYF